The 14 T cell receptor beta chains below come from one sample, sequenced in a study of beta chain features in type 1 diabetes. The isolated RNA, all of it, was reverse transcribed, so expressed TCRB transcripts were what got sequenced. Using immunoSEQ multiplex PCR, the repertoire was profiled, and TCRdb retains in-frame clones only, with some absent. Among a few hundred thousand clones listed, approximately 20% were seen once. Findings and caveats of the study: Shorter TCRB CDR3s, moderately but significantly so, were found in Type 1 diabetes patients in all four CD4+ subsets.

No antigens are known for them. The sequenced material came from naive CD4+ T cells from blood. All receptors derive from a woman aged 40 to 49 with type 1 diabetes.

The J gene is TRBJ2-7, the V gene TRBV29-1; TRBD1 might be the D (6 bases). The CDR3 spans 12 residues. V was clipped by 3 bases and J by 3 bases, with 9 bases between them. Looked up from germline, CDR1 is SQVTM and CDR2 is ANQGSEA. The CDR3 DNA is TGCAGCGTTGATCCAGGGGACTACGAGCAGTACTTC. As protein: CSVDPGDYEQYF.

This clone was seen more than once but under ten times. The chain links TRBV30 to TRBJ1-2; 8 bases agree with TRBD1. Germline V gene lookup returns CDR1 GTSNPN and CDR2 SVGIG (reference sequence). This CDR3 region has 13 residues. Germline trimming cut 2 bases from V and 6 bases from J; bases unmatched to any gene: 5. Here the CDR3 DNA reads TGTGCCTGGAGTTCCGACAGGGGTGATGGCTACACCTTC. This codes for CAWSSDRGDGYTF.

This chain joins TRBV7-2 and TRBJ2-7; possible D gene TRBD2, 6 bases. CDR3 length equals 14 residues. The V and J ends lost 5 bases and 2 bases respectively, with 13 bases between them. Germline CDR1 is SGHTA and CDR2 is FQGNSA. The CDR3 loop reads CASSNPGLAYEQYF. CDR3 nucleotides: TGTGCCAGCAGCAATCCGGGACTTGCCTACGAGCAGTACTTC.

This clone has more than one count but fewer than ten. This chain connects TRBV9 to TRBJ2-3; TRBD2 matches 12 bases. J was trimmed by 3 bases and V by 0 bases; bases with no gene match: 8. The CDR3 extends over 18 amino acids. Germline V gene data show CDR1 as SGDLS and CDR2 as YYNGEE. This chain's CDR3 is CASSVAPSGRAGTDTQYF. The CDR3 DNA reads as TGTGCCAGCAGCGTAGCTCCTAGCGGGAGGGCGGGAACAGATACGCAGTATTTT.

V and J are TRBV6-5 and TRBJ2-7; TRBD1 agrees at 7 bases. There are 15 residues in the CDR3. V was clipped by 3 bases and J by 3 bases; unmatched bases: 8. Germline V lookup: CDR1 MNHEY, CDR2 SVGAGI. The CDR3 coding sequence is TGTGCCAGCAGTTATTCGACAGGGAAAGGCTACGAGCAGTACTTC. It codes for CASSYSTGKGYEQYF.

This clone has just a few counts. The gene calls are TRBV9 and TRBJ1-2; D is unresolved. Trimming took 4 bases from V and 8 from J, leaving 12 bases between them. Germline lookup yields CDR1 SGDLS and CDR2 YYNGEE. This CDR3 has 12 residues. The CDR3 sequence is CASSPRSGGYTF. CDR3 in DNA: TGTGCCAGCAGCCCAAGGAGCGGCGGCTACACCTTC.

This clone was counted between two and nine times. V is TRBV7-9 and J is TRBJ2-5, with unresolved D. The CDR3 runs to 13 residues. V lost 5 bases, J lost 5 bases, and 12 bases lay in between. Per the germline V gene, CDR1 is SEHNR and CDR2 is FQNEAQ (reference sequence). The CDR3 DNA reads as TGTGCCAGCAGCCGTGGCCAGATTGAGACCCAGTACTTC. It translates to CASSRGQIETQYF. The variable domain in full, completed from reference TRBV7-9 and TRBJ2-5, reads DTGVSQNPRHKITKRGQNVTFRCDPISEHNRLYWYRQTLGQGPEFLTYFQNEAQLEKSRLLSDRFSAERPKGSFSTLEIQRTEQGDSAMYLCASSRGQIETQYFGPGTRLLVL.

This clone was seen only a few times. V is TRBV29-1 and J is TRBJ2-2; TRBD1 matches 7 bases. Germline CDR1 is SQVTM and CDR2 is ANQGSEA. The CDR3 spans 15 residues. Trimming took 4 bases from V and 0 from J; bases not matched to a gene: 5. CDR3 DNA sequence: TGCAGCGTTGGGCCCGGGACAGCGAACACCGGGGAGCTGTTTTTT. Its protein is CSVGPGTANTGELFF.

This clone came up a few times. The chain couples TRBV9 to TRBJ2-3; 9 positions match TRBD1. Germline V CDR1 and CDR2: SGDLS, YYNGEE. The CDR3 loop spans 18 amino acids. The V gene end was trimmed by 4 bases and the J gene end by 0 bases; junction bases not matched to a gene: 12. This CDR3 is CASSPHTGGLLSTDTQYF. DNA for the CDR3: TGTGCCAGCAGCCCCCACACAGGGGGCCTGCTTAGCACAGATACGCAGTATTTT.

The chain is built from TRBV11-2 and TRBJ2-7; 7 bases are shared with TRBD2. The V gene end was trimmed by 6 bases and the J gene end by 7 bases; junction bases not matched to a gene: 3. CDR1 is SGHAT, CDR2 FQNNGV, per germline. The CDR3 has 11 amino acids. The CDR3 loop is CASSPRGEQYF. The CDR3 nucleotides are TGTGCCAGCAGTCCGCGGGGGGAGCAGTACTTC.

This clone came up a few times. J is TRBJ2-1 and V is TRBV16; a weak D match, TRBD1 (6 bases). The CDR3 totals 13 residues. V shed 9 bases and J shed 5 bases, with 14 bases lying between them. CDR1 and CDR2 from the germline V gene are KGHSY and FQNENV. For the CDR3, the DNA is TGTGCCAGTGGGCAGGGGAACCACAATGAGCAGTTCTTC. Translated: CASGQGNHNEQFF.

The table lists this clone with a few counts. The rearrangement links TRBV7-9 to TRBJ1-4; the D gene is possibly TRBD1 (6 bases). Germline V gene data show CDR1 as SEHNR and CDR2 as FQNEAQ (reference sequence). V lost 5 bases and J 8 bases, leaving 18 bases between the germline ends. The length of the CDR3 is 15 residues. The CDR3 sequence is CASSDLQGLNEKLFF. The CDR3 DNA follows: TGTGCCAGCAGCGACTTACAGGGTCTGAACGAAAAACTGTTTTTT.

The chain has TRBV7-2 and TRBJ2-7; tentatively, D is TRBD1 (5 bases). Trimming removed 5 bases from V and 4 bases from J, with 15 bases in between. The CDR3 runs 14 residues. Germline assignment: CDR1 SGHTA and CDR2 FQGNSA. The CDR3 coding sequence is TGTGCCAGCAGCGCTCGTGGCGGACAATACGAGCAGTACTTC. It translates to CASSARGGQYEQYF.

The chain recombines TRBV9 with TRBJ2-3; D gene unclear. The CDR3 runs to 17 residues. Germline V gives CDR1 SGDLS, CDR2 YYNGEE. V lost 5 bases and J 1 base, leaving 20 bases between the germline ends. The CDR3 nucleotides are TGTGCCAGCAGTTCGAACCAGAGACACCCAGGCACAGATACGCAGTATTTT. Encoded protein: CASSSNQRHPGTDTQYF.